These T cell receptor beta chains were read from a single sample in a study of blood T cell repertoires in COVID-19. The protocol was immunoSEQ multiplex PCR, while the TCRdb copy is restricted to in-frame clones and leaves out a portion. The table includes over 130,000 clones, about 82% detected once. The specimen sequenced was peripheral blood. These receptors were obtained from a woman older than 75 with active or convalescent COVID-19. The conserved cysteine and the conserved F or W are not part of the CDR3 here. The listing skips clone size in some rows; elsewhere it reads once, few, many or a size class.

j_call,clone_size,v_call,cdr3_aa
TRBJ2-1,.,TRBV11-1,ASSFRNEQF
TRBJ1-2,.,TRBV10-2,ASSPGNYGYT
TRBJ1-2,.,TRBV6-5,ASKPGGNYGYT
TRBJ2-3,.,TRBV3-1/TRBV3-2,ASSQRTDTQY
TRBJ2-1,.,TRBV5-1,ASKLVAGGPYNEQF
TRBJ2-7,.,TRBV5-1,ASSPWDRGYEQY
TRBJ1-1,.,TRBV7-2,ASSLAGRGTTEAF
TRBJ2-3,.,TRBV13,ASSRTSRADTQY
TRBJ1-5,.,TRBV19,ASSITGTSNQPQH
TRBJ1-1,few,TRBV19,ASSIEGRSDTEAF
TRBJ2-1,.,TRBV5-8,ASSSGQGLYNEQF
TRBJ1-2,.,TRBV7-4,ASSLAERGGSGYT
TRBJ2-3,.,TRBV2,ARETAGAGALRDTQY
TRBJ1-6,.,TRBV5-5,ASSRPPTGSSYNSPLH
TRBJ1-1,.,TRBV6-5,ASSRDRGEGTEAF
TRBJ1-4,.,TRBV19,ASRTPQEEKLF
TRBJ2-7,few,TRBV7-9,ASSPTGGPSEREQY
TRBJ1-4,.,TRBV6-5,ASSYSTGVNEKLF
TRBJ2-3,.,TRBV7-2,ASSLGGSGGSTDTQY
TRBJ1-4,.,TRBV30,AWSTLARGQTNEKLF
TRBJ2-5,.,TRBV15,ATSNRDTTLQETQY
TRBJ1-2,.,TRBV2,ASSPTGGYGYT
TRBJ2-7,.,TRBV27,ASSFSGGSSYEQY
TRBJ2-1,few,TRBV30,AWSVKRGYNEQF
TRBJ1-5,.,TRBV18,ASSPREGLPQH
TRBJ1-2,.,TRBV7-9,ASSPQSPNYGYT
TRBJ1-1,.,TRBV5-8,ASGTGLPNTEAF
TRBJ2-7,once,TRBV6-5,ASSYRGQGAYEQY
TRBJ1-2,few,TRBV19,ASMGTAYGYT
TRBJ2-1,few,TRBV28,ATAGFLKYEQF
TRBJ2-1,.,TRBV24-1,ATSGGRGAYNEQF
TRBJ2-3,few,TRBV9,ASSSRTGTGADTQY
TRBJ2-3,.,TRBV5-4,ASSLGASGTYTDTQY
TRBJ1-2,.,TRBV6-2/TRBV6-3,ASSTANYGYT
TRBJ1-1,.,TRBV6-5,ASSYSNRGPNTEAF
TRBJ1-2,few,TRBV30,AWSGTVYGYT
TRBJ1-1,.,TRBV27,ASIGTGGFNTEAF
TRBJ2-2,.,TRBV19,ASSSGQGAWDTGELF
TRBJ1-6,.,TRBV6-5,AGVSGTGGNSPLH
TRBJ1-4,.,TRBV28,ASRRRTGLYEKLF
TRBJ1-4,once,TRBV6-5,ASSSSQTGDLEKLF
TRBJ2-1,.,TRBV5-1,ASSKAPGADNEQF
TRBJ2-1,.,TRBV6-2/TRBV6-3,ASSYSEVRREQF
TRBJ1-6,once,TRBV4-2,ASSQASSYNSPLH
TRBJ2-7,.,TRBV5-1,ASSPGTGKPYEQY
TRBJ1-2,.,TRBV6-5,ASTFTGGNGYT
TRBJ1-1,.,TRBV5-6,ASSLRGTGDIAEAF
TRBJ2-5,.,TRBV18,ASSWREATQETQY
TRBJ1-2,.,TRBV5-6,ASIFQSTGGYT
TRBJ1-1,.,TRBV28,ASRDRGSTEAF
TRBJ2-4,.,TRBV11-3,ASSLGHGENIQY
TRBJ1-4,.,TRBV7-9,ASSKDGNEKLF